The next 10 T cell receptor beta chains were all read from a single sample in a study of blood T cell repertoires in COVID-19. Method: immunoSEQ multiplex PCR; TCRdb's copy keeps in-frame clones and lacks some. The table records 100,000 to 150,000 clones, around 80% of them present only once. The sequenced sample was peripheral blood. Receptor source: a woman between 45 and 60 years old with acute or convalescent COVID-19.

The rearrangement links TRBV4-2 to TRBJ2-7; TRBD1 is a possible D gene (6 bases). CDR3 size: 15 residues. Germline V gene sequence: CDR1 LGHNA, CDR2 YNFKEQ. V dropped 3 bases and J dropped 2 bases, with 14 bases sitting between them. CDR3 sequence: CASSHGTIRTYEQYF. CDR3 coding DNA: TGTGCCAGCAGCCACGGGACAATTAGAACCTACGAGCAGTACTTC.

This sequence joins TRBV27 and TRBJ2-3; 11 bases map to TRBD2. J lost 4 bases, V lost 6 bases, and 3 bases had no gene match. This CDR3 comprises 14 residues. The germline V gene has CDR1 MNHEY and CDR2 SMNVEV (reference sequence). The CDR3 protein is CASRLAGGADTQYF. CDR3 DNA sequence: TGTGCCAGCAGGCTAGCGGGAGGAGCAGATACGCAGTATTTT.

This chain uses TRBV7-9 with TRBJ1-2, with 7 nucleotides matching TRBD1. V gave up 3 bases and J gave up 4 bases; unmatched junction bases: 2. Germline V CDR1 and CDR2: SEHNR, FQNEAQ (reference sequence). The CDR3 totals 13 residues. CDR3 loop: CASSLTGIYGYTF. The CDR3 coding sequence is TGTGCCAGCAGCTTGACAGGGATCTATGGCTACACCTTC. Full variable domain (outside the CDR3, taken from reference TRBV7-9 and TRBJ1-2): DTGVSQNPRHKITKRGQNVTFRCDPISEHNRLYWYRQTLGQGPEFLTYFQNEAQLEKSRLLSDRFSAERPKGSFSTLEIQRTEQGDSAMYLCASSLTGIYGYTFGSGTRLTVV.

The rearrangement joins TRBV10-3 to TRBJ1-2; 7 bases are a match to TRBD1. There are 16 residues in the CDR3. V was clipped by 6 bases and J by 3 bases; unmatched bases: 13. The germline CDR1 and CDR2 sequences are ENHRY and SYGVKD. Here the CDR3 reads CAIRSTGAASDYGYTF. CDR3 DNA sequence: TGTGCCATCAGGTCTACAGGGGCCGCCTCCGACTATGGCTACACCTTC.

This sequence joins TRBV12-3 or TRBV12-4 and TRBJ1-1; 7 nucleotides align to TRBD1. This CDR3 spans 12 amino acids. J was trimmed by 9 bases and V by 5 bases; bases with no gene match: 6. CDR3 in DNA: TGTGCCAGCAGTCTCAGGGGGGCGCAAGCTTTCTTT. Residues: CASSLRGAQAFF.

The V gene is TRBV7-2, the J gene TRBJ2-5; 12 bases are shared with TRBD2. Germline-derived CDR1 and CDR2 are SGHTA and FQGNSA. The CDR3 is made up of 15 amino acids. V lost 5 bases and J lost 4; bases outside the gene matches: 5. The CDR3 reads CASSPSGGVRETQYF. The DNA for the CDR3 is TGTGCCAGCAGCCCTAGCGGGGGGGTTAGAGAGACCCAGTACTTC.

The gene calls are TRBV28 and TRBJ2-1; 10 positions match TRBD2. Germline trimming cut 6 bases from V and 14 bases from J; bases unmatched to any gene: 7. The CDR3 has 12 residues. Germline CDR1 reads MDHEN; CDR2 reads SYDVKM. The CDR3 DNA reads as TGTGCCAGCAGGGCCCCACTAGCGGGAAAGTTCTTC. Its translation is CASRAPLAGKFF. Together with reference TRBV28 and TRBJ2-1, the CDR3 gives the full variable domain: DVKVTQSSRYLVKRTGEKVFLECVQDMDHENMFWYRQDPGLGLRLIYFSYDVKMKEKGDIPEGYSVSREKKERFSLILESASTNQTSMYLCASRAPLAGKFFGPGTRLTVL.

This sequence joins TRBV7-2 and TRBJ2-1; possibly TRBD1 for D (5 bases). This CDR3 contains 15 residues. Germline lookup yields CDR1 SGHTA and CDR2 FQGNSA. The V end was cut by 5 bases, the J end by 2 bases, with 13 bases between. Here the CDR3 reads CASSPLQGAYNEQFF. The CDR3 bases are TGTGCCAGCAGCCCACTCCAAGGGGCCTACAATGAGCAGTTCTTC.

The chain recombines TRBV7-6 with TRBJ1-1; TRBD1 is a possible D gene (5 bases). Looked up from germline, CDR1 is SGHVS and CDR2 is FNYEAQ. V lost 4 bases and J 1 base, leaving 7 bases between the germline ends. CDR3 length: 13 residues. The CDR3 loop is CASSSQENTEAFF. CDR3 nucleotides: TGTGCCAGCAGCTCACAGGAGAACACTGAAGCTTTCTTT. Filled out from reference TRBV7-6 and TRBJ1-1, the complete variable domain reads GAGVSQSPRYKVTKRGQDVALRCDPISGHVSLYWYRQALGQGPEFLTYFNYEAQQDKSGLPNDRFSAERPEGSISTLTIQRTEQRDSAMYRCASSSQENTEAFFGQGTRLTVV.

This chain uses TRBV6-5 with TRBJ2-1; 16 nucleotides agree with TRBD2. The CDR3 length is 16 residues. The germline V gene has CDR1 MNHEY and CDR2 SVGAGI. V lost 0 bases, J lost 7 bases, and 0 bases stayed unmatched. The CDR3 region is CASSYSGLAGGNEQFF. CDR3 bases: TGTGCCAGCAGTTACTCGGGACTAGCGGGAGGGAATGAGCAGTTCTTC.